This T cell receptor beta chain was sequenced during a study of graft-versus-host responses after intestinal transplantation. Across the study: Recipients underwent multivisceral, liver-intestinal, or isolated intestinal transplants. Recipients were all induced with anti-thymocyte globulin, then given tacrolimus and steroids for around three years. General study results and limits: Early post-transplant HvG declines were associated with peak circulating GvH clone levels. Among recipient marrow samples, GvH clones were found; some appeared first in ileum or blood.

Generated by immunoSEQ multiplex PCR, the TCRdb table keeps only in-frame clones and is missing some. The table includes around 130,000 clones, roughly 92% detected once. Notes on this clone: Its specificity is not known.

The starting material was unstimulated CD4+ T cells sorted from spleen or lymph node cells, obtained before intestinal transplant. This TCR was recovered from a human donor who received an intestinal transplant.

CDR3 coding DNA: TGTGCCAGCAGTGAAAAACAGGGGGCTAGATATGGCTACACCTTC. Translating it yields CASSEKQGARYGYTF. The V and J genes are TRBV2 and TRBJ1-2; TRBD1 aligns across 9 bases. CDR3 length: 15 amino acids. Germline V gene lookup returns CDR1 SNHLY and CDR2 FYNNEI. J was trimmed by 5 bases and V by 2 bases; bases with no gene match: 6. The full variable domain, with the rest looked up from reference TRBV2 and TRBJ1-2, is EPEVTQTPSHQVTQMGQEVILRCVPISNHLYFYWYRQILGQKVEFLVSFYNNEISEKSEIFDDQFSVERPDGSNFTLKIRSTKLEDSAMYFCASSEKQGARYGYTFGSGTRLTVV.